This is a list of T cell receptor beta chains from one sample in a study of T cells in Graves' hyperthyroidism and ophthalmopathy. A single record per CDR3 protein comes from TCRdb applying MiXCR to the multiplex PCR reads. The sample lists hundreds of thousands of distinct CDR3 sequences; roughly 14% were seen once. Sequences were obtained from blood. The receptors were gathered from a woman aged 45-60 years with Graves' ophthalmopathy. Both conserved end residues are trimmed from each CDR3. Size is omitted from some rows. Given values are once, few, many or a class for expanded clones.

J gene | V gene | clone size | CDR3 protein
TRBJ1-6 | TRBV7-2 | many | ATTGGILENSPLH
TRBJ1-2 | TRBV4-3 | few | ASSQARSDGYT
TRBJ2-6 | TRBV18 | . | ASSPQFSGANVLT
TRBJ2-1 | TRBV7-2 | many | ASSFGTDYNEQF
TRBJ2-7 | TRBV6-2/TRBV6-3 | many | ASSYGRDLYEQY
TRBJ2-5 | TRBV7-9 | many | ASTTGVRETQY
TRBJ2-1 | TRBV27 | many | ASSSSGTGIGNEQF
TRBJ1-4 | TRBV27 | many | ASSLKATNEKLF
TRBJ2-1 | TRBV5-1 | . | ASSSEGLAAYNEQF
TRBJ2-7 | TRBV25-1 | . | ASGGRTEGYEQY
TRBJ1-1 | TRBV7-3 | few | ASSRTGGVYDTEAF
TRBJ2-7 | TRBV20-1 | many | SASGDRGPSYEQY
TRBJ2-3 | TRBV5-1 | many | ASSLGTEGDTQY
TRBJ2-5 | TRBV20-1 | many | SANTEETQY
TRBJ2-3 | TRBV13 | . | ASSLWSGTDTQY
TRBJ2-3 | TRBV6-6 | many | ASSYSRAGTAQY
TRBJ2-1 | TRBV6-6 | many | ASSYSPPSGAGGPVDEQF
TRBJ2-7 | TRBV5-1 | few | ASSLNLYGQY
TRBJ1-2 | TRBV12-3/TRBV12-4 | . | ASNLGGGTGGYT
TRBJ2-6 | TRBV5-6 | . | ASSRDRGSGANVLT
TRBJ2-1 | TRBV5-8 | . | ASSLPPDLPRLF
TRBJ2-3 | TRBV29-1 | . | SSAPGLGLGDTQY
TRBJ2-7 | TRBV11-2 | many | ASSMGAVEQY
TRBJ1-2 | TRBV7-8 | many | ASSLEDRGHGYT
TRBJ1-6 | TRBV20-1 | many | SASPLLTGGNSPLH
TRBJ1-6 | TRBV27 | many | ASSIHRDSPLH
TRBJ1-1 | TRBV30 | many | AWSVFNREAF
TRBJ2-5 | TRBV6-1 | few | ASSEGLAGDQETQY
TRBJ1-2 | TRBV14 | . | ASSQNRGLVGYT
TRBJ1-2 | TRBV7-9 | once | ASSISGVVYGYT
TRBJ2-2 | TRBV19 | . | ASSRVDRNTGELF
TRBJ2-2 | TRBV27 | many | ASRGGTGQTGELF
TRBJ2-7 | TRBV6-7 | few | AIHRGRGHEQY
TRBJ2-7 | TRBV30 | many | AWTVTKPTNTYEQY
TRBJ2-7 | TRBV18 | many | ASSPRDRGSYEQY
TRBJ1-2 | TRBV20-1 | many | SAVGQRNYGYT
TRBJ2-1 | TRBV20-1 | many | SAWTSGSPDYNEQF
TRBJ1-6 | TRBV18 | . | ASSHGTNSYNSPLH
TRBJ2-7 | TRBV7-2 | many | ASSQHGFEQY
TRBJ2-1 | TRBV12-3/TRBV12-4 | few | ASSLGRASYNEQF
TRBJ2-7 | TRBV18 | . | ASSQGNTGRGEQY
TRBJ2-5 | TRBV15 | many | ATSRDLTPQETQY
TRBJ2-3 | TRBV29-1 | few | SVDLARGVADTQY
TRBJ1-1 | TRBV6-5 | many | ASSYSISQNTEAF
TRBJ1-1 | TRBV19 | few | ASSIRTGSMNTEAF
TRBJ2-5 | TRBV28 | many | ASSLNLSEETQY